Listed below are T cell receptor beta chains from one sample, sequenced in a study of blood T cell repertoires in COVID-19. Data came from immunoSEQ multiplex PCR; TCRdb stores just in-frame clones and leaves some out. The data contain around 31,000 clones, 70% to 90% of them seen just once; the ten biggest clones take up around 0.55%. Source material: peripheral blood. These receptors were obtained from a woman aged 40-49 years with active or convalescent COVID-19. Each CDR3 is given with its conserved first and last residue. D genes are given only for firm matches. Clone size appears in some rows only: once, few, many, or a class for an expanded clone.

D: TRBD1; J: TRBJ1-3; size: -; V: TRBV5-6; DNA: TGTGCCAGCGGCCTGGGACAGGGGTACGGAAACACCATATATTTT; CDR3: CASGLGQGYGNTIYF
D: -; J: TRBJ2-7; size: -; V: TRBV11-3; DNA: TGTGCCAGCAGCTTAGGACAGGACGGCTACGAGCAGTACTTC; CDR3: CASSLGQDGYEQYF
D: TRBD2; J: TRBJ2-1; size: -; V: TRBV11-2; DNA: TGTGCCAGCAGGACTAGCGGGAGAAATGAGCAGTTCTTC; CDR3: CASRTSGRNEQFF
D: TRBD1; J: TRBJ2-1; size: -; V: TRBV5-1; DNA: TGCGCCAGCAGATGGGGGACAGGGGAGGACAATGAGCAGTTCTTC; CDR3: CASRWGTGEDNEQFF
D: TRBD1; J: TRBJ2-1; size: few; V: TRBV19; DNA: TGTGCCAGTAATACGGGACAGTACAATGAGCAGTTCTTC; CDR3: CASNTGQYNEQFF
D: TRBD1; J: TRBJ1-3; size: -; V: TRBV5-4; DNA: TGTGCCAGCAGCTCTGGACAGGGAGGGAACACCATATATTTT; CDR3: CASSSGQGGNTIYF
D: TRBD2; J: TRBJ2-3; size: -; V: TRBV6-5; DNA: TGTGCCAGCAGGCTAGCGGGGGGCCCCACAGATACGCAGTATTTT; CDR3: CASRLAGGPTDTQYF
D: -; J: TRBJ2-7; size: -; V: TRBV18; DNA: TGTGCCAGCTCACCACCCTCAGGGCTGCCTGGCTACGAGCAGTACTTC; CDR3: CASSPPSGLPGYEQYF
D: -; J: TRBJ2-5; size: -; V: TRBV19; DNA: TGTGCCAGTAGTATAGACAGTCAAGAGACCCAGTACTTC; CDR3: CASSIDSQETQYF
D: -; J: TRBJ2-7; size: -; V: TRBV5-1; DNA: TGCGCCAGCAGCTTGGCCGAGGGATACGAGCAGTACTTC; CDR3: CASSLAEGYEQYF
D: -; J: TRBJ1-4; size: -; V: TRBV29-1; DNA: TGCAGCGTTGAAGACCGGGGGGGGACCGGTGAAAAACTGTTTTTT; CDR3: CSVEDRGGTGEKLFF
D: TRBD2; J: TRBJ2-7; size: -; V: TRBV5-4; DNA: TGTGCCAGCAGCTCCCCTGGGGCTAGCGGGTCCTACGAGCAGTACTTC; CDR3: CASSSPGASGSYEQYF
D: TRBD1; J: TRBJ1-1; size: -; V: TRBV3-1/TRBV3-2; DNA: TGTGCCAGCAGCCAAGGTTGGGATCGACAGGGGAACACTGAAGCTTTCTTT; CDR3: CASSQGWDRQGNTEAFF
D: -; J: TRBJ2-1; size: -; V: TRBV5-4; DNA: TGTGCCAGCAGCCCGTCCGGGGGGCAGTACAATGAGCAGTTCTTC; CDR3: CASSPSGGQYNEQFF
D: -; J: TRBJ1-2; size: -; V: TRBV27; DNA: TGTGCCAGCAGTTTTGGCGGTGCGGGCTACACCTTC; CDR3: CASSFGGAGYTF
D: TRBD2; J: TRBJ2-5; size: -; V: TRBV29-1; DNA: TGCAGCGTTGGGGGGGGACTAGCGGGAGCGGGGAAAGAGACCCAGTACTTC; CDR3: CSVGGGLAGAGKETQYF
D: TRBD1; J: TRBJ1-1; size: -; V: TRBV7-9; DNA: TGTGCCAGCAGGCCCCGGGACAGACTAAAAGCTTTCTTT; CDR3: CASRPRDRLKAFF
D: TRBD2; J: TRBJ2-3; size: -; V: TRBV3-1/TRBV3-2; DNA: TGTGCCAGCAGCCAAGACCCCGGGACTAGCGGGTGGGGCACAGATACGCAGTATTTT; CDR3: CASSQDPGTSGWGTDTQYF
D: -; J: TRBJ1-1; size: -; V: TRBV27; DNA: TGTGCCAGCAGTTTGTCCAGGACAGCGAACACTGAAGCTTTCTTT; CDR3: CASSLSRTANTEAFF
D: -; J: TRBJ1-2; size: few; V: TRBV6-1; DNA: TGTGCCAGCAGTGAAGAGGCCCAACAGACCCTAAGGCCGTATGGCTACACCTTC; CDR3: CASSEEAQQTLRPYGYTF
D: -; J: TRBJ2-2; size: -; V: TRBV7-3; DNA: TGTGCCAGCAGCTTAAGGCCGGGACAAGTCACCGGGGAGCTGTTTTTT; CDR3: CASSLRPGQVTGELFF
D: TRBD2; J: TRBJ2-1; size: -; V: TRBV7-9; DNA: TGTGCCAGCAGCTTCCAAGAGGGAGGGCGGGGTAAGCAGTTCTTC; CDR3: CASSFQEGGRGKQFF
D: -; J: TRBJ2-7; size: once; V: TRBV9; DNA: TGTGCCAGCAGCGTAGATCGGTCTAAGCCATCCTACGAGCAGTACTTC; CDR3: CASSVDRSKPSYEQYF
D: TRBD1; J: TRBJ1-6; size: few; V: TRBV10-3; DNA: TGTGCCTCAGACAGGGATGGTAATTCACCCCTCCACTTT; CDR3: CASDRDGNSPLHF
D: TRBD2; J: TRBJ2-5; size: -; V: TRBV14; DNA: TGTGCCAGCAGCCCATGGACTAGCGACTTCGAGACCCAGTACTTC; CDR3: CASSPWTSDFETQYF
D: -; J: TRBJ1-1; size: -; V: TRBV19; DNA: TGTGCCAGTAGTATGGACAGTATGAACACTGAAGCTTTCTTT; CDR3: CASSMDSMNTEAFF